This T cell receptor beta chain was sequenced in a study of graft-versus-host responses after intestinal transplantation. Tissue processing of the graft released intraepithelial and lamina propria lymphocytes from it. Between the trimmed V and J ends, which lost 10 bases and 5 bases, there was a span of 21 bases. Germline CDR1 reads SGHNT; CDR2 reads YENEEA. The CDR3 runs 15 residues. Method: immunoSEQ multiplex PCR; TCRdb's copy keeps in-frame clones and lacks some. The sample has under 7,000 clones; about 80% are singletons. V is TRBV11-3 and J is TRBJ2-1; possibly TRBD2 for D (5 bases). This material consisted of ileum tissue, taken approximately 230 days after intestinal transplant. The sequence derives from a human patient who received an intestinal transplant, so some T cells may come from the graft donor. The chain's CDR3 is CATMTTPRGDNEQFF. The CDR3 DNA reads as TGTGCCACCATGACGACCCCCCGGGGAGACAATGAGCAGTTCTTC. The complete variable domain, with remaining parts taken from reference TRBV11-3 and TRBJ2-1, reads EAGVVQSPRYKIIEKKQPVAFWCNPISGHNTLYWYLQNLGQGPELLIRYENEEAVDDSQLPKDRFSAERLKGVDSTLKIQPAELGDSAVYLCATMTTPRGDNEQFFGPGTRLTVL.